The sequence of this T cell receptor (beta chain) was determined in a study of blood T cell repertoires in COVID-19. As for the study in general: Italy, Spain and the United States were the sources of the convalescent and acute COVID-19 samples. The analysed material was cDNA or gDNA that came from T cells, B-cell-depleted T cells, or PBMCs.

In the case of this clone: One junction end does not reproduce the germline sequence, and a read error may be involved.

Under the authors' procedure: How many nucleated cells were present was estimated from reference gene primer amplification. The repertoire was sequenced with immunoSEQ multiplex PCR; TCRdb's copy has only in-frame clones and lacks some. V and J calls and clone size follow that table, whereas D and trimming were derived from the DNA. The profile covers roughly 140,000 clones, with approximately 91% appearing a single time and more than 9% taken by the ten largest. The sample comprised peripheral blood. The receptor was derived from a man over 45 with active or convalescent COVID-19.

The CDR3 DNA follows: TGTGCCAGTAGTATTAATCGGCTGGGCGGGAGGAGGGTCTTC. Translated, it gives CASSINRLGGRRVF. V usage is TRBV19 and J usage is TRBJ2-1, with 8 bases that match TRBD2. CDR1 is LNHDA, CDR2 SQIVND, per germline (reference sequence). The CDR3 has 14 amino acids.